This T cell receptor beta chain appears in the sequencing data of a study of T cells expressing NK-cell markers (dated by TCRdb to the early 2020s). In the study overall: TCR beta-chain repertoires were profiled in sorted CD3+CD56+NKG2C+, CD3+CD56+NKG2C- and CD3+CD56-NKG2C+ T-cell subsets from about 8 donors. Libraries were sequenced as 2 x 150 bp reads on Illumina HiSeq 2000/2500, MiSeq or NextSeq. Among the eight sequenced donors, seven were HCMV-seropositive and one was HCMV-seronegative. The study sequenced eight donors, all healthy volunteers chosen at random: three men and five women.

Sequencer: Illumina HiSeq 2000. 5'RACE template switching, by which a universal primer site and unique molecular identifiers were added, was used to make TCR beta cDNA libraries. Synthesis of cDNA was primed from the TCR beta constant segment and was followed by two consecutive PCR amplification steps. On the study's bioinformatics: MIGEC was used to demultiplex reads and group the reads by UMI, and MiTCR was used to assemble and quantify clonotypes. To exclude erroneous sequences, any TCR cDNA sequence not supported by at least two reads was discarded. Downstream repertoire analysis used the tcR package, and clonotypes were matched across fractions by CDR3 nucleotide sequence plus V segment. VDJmatch was used to annotate antigen specificity against VDJdb, with one amino acid substitution allowed in CDR3. The reads went through TCRdb reprocessing, and each CDR3 protein sequence gets one entry with no DNA. TCRdb, rather than the study authors, made the V and J calls. This sample's clone table shows 500,000 to 700,000 distinct CDR3 sequences. Approximately 4% of the sample is taken by the ten largest.

HCMV-specific IgG was detected in serum with a commercial ELISA kit to determine HCMV serostatus. Peripheral blood mononuclear cells were isolated from blood by Ficoll density gradient centrifugation. From the germline V gene (reference sequence), CDR1 is LNHNV and CDR2 is YYDKDF. The CDR3 has 13 amino acids, counting the end cysteine and phenylalanine. No nucleotide data were recorded. Concerning this clonotype: The antigen it recognizes is unknown.

Beyond this particular receptor, the publication reports: Those dominant clonotypes were again the most abundant among CD3+CD56-NKG2C+ cells in several donors, at roughly 25-60.1%. It remained unclear whether the expanded NKG2C-expressing T cell clones were specific for HCMV antigens. In six donors, the dominant CD3+CD56+NKG2C+ clonotypes ranked among the top 10 CD8+ clonotypes, making up roughly 1.0-7.0% of CD8+ T cells.

The sample consisted of blood T cells: a sorted CD56 or NKG2C T cell subset, CD4+ or CD8+ T cells, or bulk PBMC T cells (not recorded which). This receptor was identified in a man between 18 and 29 years old in good health. Donor details come from another sample of the same person, matched by shared clones. This chain is built from TRBV15 and TRBJ1-4. The CDR3 protein: CATNAELNEKLFF.